Listed here are 28 T cell receptor beta chains from one sample, sequenced in a study of blood T cells in healthy people across ages. A second PCR of about 7 to 12 cycles used a sample-barcoded 5' primer and a J-beta primer mix. One entry per CDR3 protein, called by TCRdb with MiXCR from the 5' RACE reads. Among 920,000 or so distinct CDR3 sequences listed, 45% were seen once. The specimen sequenced was blood. All receptors derive from a woman aged 60-75 years in good health.

The V call is TRBV7-9, the J call TRBJ2-7; 9 bases agree with TRBD2. Trimming removed 5 bases from V and 4 bases from J; junction bases left unmatched: 6. CDR1 is SEHNR, CDR2 FQNEAQ, per germline (reference sequence). The CDR3 totals 14 residues. Here the CDR3 DNA reads TGTGCCAGCAGCCCCCAGGCGGGGGGGTACGAGCAGTACTTC. Protein: CASSPQAGGYEQYF.

The chain employs TRBV12-5 and TRBJ2-1; no definite D call. V lost 1 base and J lost 8, with 21 bases in between. Germline CDR1 reads LGHNT; CDR2 reads FRNRAP. The CDR3 loop spans 17 amino acids. The CDR3 reads CASGLADIRASTDEQFF. The CDR3 DNA reads TGTGCTAGTGGTTTGGCAGACATAAGGGCCAGTACGGATGAGCAGTTCTTC.

This clonotype was seen only once. CDR3 DNA sequence: TGTGCCAGCAGTTTATCCCTAGCGAACGAGCAGTACTTC. Amino acid sequence: CASSLSLANEQYF. The chain combines TRBV27 with TRBJ2-5; tentatively, D is TRBD2 (6 bases). Matching the DNA end better, TRBJ2-7 makes the J call doubtful. Germline loops: CDR1 MNHEY, CDR2 SMNVEV (reference sequence). The CDR3 totals 13 residues.

This chain joins TRBV2 and TRBJ1-5, with D unresolved. The CDR3 covers 16 residues. Germline lookup yields CDR1 SNHLY and CDR2 FYNNEI. V shed 1 base and J shed 3 bases, with 13 bases lying between them. CDR3 residues: CASSEVGPGHNQPQHF. The CDR3 bases are TGTGCCAGCAGTGAAGTGGGTCCCGGGCACAATCAGCCCCAGCATTTT.

The V and J genes are TRBV27 and TRBJ1-5; the D gene is possibly TRBD1 (5 bases). The CDR3 is made up of 15 amino acids. Deletions cut 2 bases from V and 0 bases from J, with 8 bases between. CDR1 MNHEY and CDR2 SMNVEV come from the germline V gene (reference sequence). CDR3: CASSLRGRSNQPQHF. The DNA for the CDR3 is TGTGCCAGCAGTTTAAGGGGCCGTAGCAATCAGCCCCAGCATTTT.

The rearrangement uses TRBV20-1 and TRBJ2-1; 8 bases match TRBD2. CDR3 length: 11 residues. Germline trimming cut 3 bases from V and 13 bases from J; bases unmatched to any gene: 5. From germline, CDR1 is DFQATT and CDR2 SNEGSKA (reference sequence). Here the CDR3 reads CSASSGTRQFF. For the CDR3, the DNA is TGCAGTGCTAGCTCTGGGACTAGACAGTTCTTC.

This sequence joins TRBV27 and TRBJ2-4; 11 nucleotides agree with TRBD2. The CDR3 extends over 17 amino acids. V shed 8 bases and J 8 bases; nucleotides not matched to a gene: 17. Germline V gives CDR1 MNHEY, CDR2 SMNVEV (reference sequence). DNA of the CDR3: TGTGCCAGCCGTGGGACTAGCGGAGCTTATAGGGGGTACATTCAGTACTTC. Residues: CASRGTSGAYRGYIQYF.

V is TRBV10-3 and J is TRBJ2-2, with 12 positions matching TRBD2. The CDR3 runs 16 residues. Germline assignment: CDR1 ENHRY and CDR2 SYGVKD. V lost 5 bases and J lost 2; bases outside the gene matches: 3. In DNA, the CDR3 is TGTGCCATCAGTCGGACTAGCGGGAAAAACACCGGGGAGCTGTTTTTT. Translation: CAISRTSGKNTGELFF.

The rearrangement joins TRBV20-1 to TRBJ1-4; D gene ambiguous. Trimming took off 6 bases at V and 6 bases at J, with 17 bases between the two ends. Per germline, CDR1 DFQATT and CDR2 SNEGSKA (reference sequence). The CDR3 totals 14 residues. In DNA, the CDR3 is TGCAGTGCGCGGAAGGAGAGGCCTGATGAAAAACTGTTTTTT. Protein product: CSARKERPDEKLFF.

Note on this clonotype: A much bigger clone sits one base away, suggesting this may be a read error. The rearrangement links TRBV7-9 to TRBJ1-1; D is ambiguous. The germline V gene encodes CDR1 SEHNR and CDR2 FQNEAQ (reference sequence). The V end lost 5 bases, the J end lost 4 bases, and 11 bases lay between the germline ends. CDR3 length: 13 amino acids. The DNA for the CDR3 is TGTGCCAGCAGCGCCCTGGGGAGCACTGAAGCTTTCTTT. Protein product: CASSALGSTEAFF.

The chain joins TRBV5-1 to TRBJ2-1; 10 bases line up with TRBD2. CDR1 SGHRS and CDR2 YFSETQ come from the germline V gene. This CDR3 contains 15 residues. V lost 4 bases and J lost 9; bases outside the gene matches: 10. CDR3 sequence reads: CASSRLAGGATEQFF. CDR3 nucleotide sequence: TGCGCCAGCAGCCGCTTAGCGGGAGGTGCCACTGAGCAGTTCTTC.

The chain recombines TRBV3-1 with TRBJ1-1; D gene ambiguous. The CDR3 extends over 13 amino acids. With 4 bases removed from V and 3 bases from J, the gap between germline ends came to 9 bases. Looked up from germline, CDR1 is LGHDT and CDR2 is YNNKEL (reference sequence). The CDR3 protein is CASSPDLDTEAFF. The CDR3 DNA sequence: TGTGCCAGCAGCCCTGACCTGGACACTGAAGCTTTCTTT.

V usage is TRBV6-6 and J usage is TRBJ2-1; TRBD1 matches 7 bases. Unmatched junction bases numbered 13, after V lost 5 bases and J lost 9 bases. CDR3 length: 15 amino acids. In germline, CDR1 is MNHNY, CDR2 SVGAGI (reference sequence). The DNA for the CDR3 is TGTGCCAGCAGTCAGACTTTCACAGACAGGGCTGAGCAGTTCTTC. Translation gives CASSQTFTDRAEQFF.

This clonotype was recorded a few times. The V call is TRBV5-1, the J call TRBJ2-1, with D perhaps TRBD2 (5 bases). The ends were cut back, 4 bases at V and 9 bases at J, with 14 bases in the middle. This CDR3 contains 13 residues. Germline values: CDR1 SGHRS, CDR2 YFSETQ. This CDR3 reads CASSHSGKGEQFF. The DNA of the CDR3 is TGCGCCAGCAGCCATTCCGGGAAGGGTGAGCAGTTCTTC.

This clonotype was observed a few times. The CDR3 spells CASSPQLTGNYGYTF. The CDR3 DNA is TGTGCCAGCTCACCTCAGTTGACGGGGAACTATGGCTACACCTTC. The rearrangement links TRBV18 to TRBJ1-2; D unresolved. The CDR3 has 15 amino acids. V was pared by 3 bases and J by 2 bases, with 13 bases between. Looked up from germline, CDR1 is KGHSH and CDR2 is LQKENI.

CDR3 region: CASSFSPGGKNSPLHF. The DNA of the CDR3 is TGTGCCAGCAGCTTTTCCCCCGGGGGTAAGAATTCACCCCTCCACTTT. This rearrangement joins TRBV7-2 to TRBJ1-6; perhaps TRBD1 as D (5 bases). Trimming stripped 3 bases from V and 7 bases from J, with 16 bases between. The CDR3 runs to 16 residues. Germline CDR1 is SGHTA and CDR2 is FQGNSA.

This sequence joins TRBV24-1 and TRBJ1-2, with unresolved D. The CDR3 totals 12 residues. Per the germline V gene, CDR1 is KGHDR and CDR2 is SFDVKD. Trimming cost V 0 bases and J 6 bases, with 4 bases left between them. The CDR3 DNA follows: TGTGCCACCAGTGATTTGGTGGATGGCTACACCTTC. It yields the protein CATSDLVDGYTF.

This clonotype has only a few counts. The chain recombines TRBV30 with TRBJ1-2; 7 nucleotides agree with TRBD1. Germline V lookup: CDR1 GTSNPN, CDR2 SVGIG (reference sequence). This CDR3 spans 12 amino acids. After removal of 0 bases from V and 8 bases from J, the junction contained 3 bases not matched to a gene. CDR3 region: CAWSVQGGGYTF. DNA of the CDR3: TGTGCCTGGAGTGTTCAGGGGGGAGGCTACACCTTC.

This clonotype was recorded a few times. This may be a read error: a much more frequent sequence differs by one nucleotide. CDR3 sequence reads: CAIREAGREQYF. The CDR3 DNA sequence: TGTGCCATCAGGGAGGCAGGGAGGGAGCAGTACTTC. V usage is TRBV10-3 and J usage is TRBJ2-7; D is perhaps TRBD2 (6 bases). Germline V gene lookup returns CDR1 ENHRY and CDR2 SYGVKD. Trimming pared 6 bases from V and 7 bases from J, leaving 13 bases between. The CDR3 extends over 12 amino acids.

Concerning this clonotype: A much larger clone lies a single base off, so this may be a read error. The chain combines TRBV27 with TRBJ2-1, with a tentative D call TRBD2 (5 bases). The germline V gene has CDR1 MNHEY and CDR2 SMNVEV (reference sequence). This CDR3 has 13 amino acids. The CDR3 loop is CTSSKKLVGEQFF. The CDR3 DNA reads TGTACCAGCAGCAAAAAACTAGTGGGTGAGCAGTTCTTC.

V gene TRBV28 combines with J gene TRBJ2-7; 8 positions agree with TRBD1. This CDR3 region has 13 residues. CDR1 and CDR2 from the germline V gene are MDHEN and SYDVKM. V lost 6 bases, J lost 7 bases, and 8 bases stayed unmatched. The CDR3 DNA sequence: TGTGCCAGCAGCACGGACAGGGTATGGGAGCAGTACTTC. This translates into CASSTDRVWEQYF. Drawing the rest from reference TRBV28 and TRBJ2-7, the complete variable domain is DVKVTQSSRYLVKRTGEKVFLECVQDMDHENMFWYRQDPGLGLRLIYFSYDVKMKEKGDIPEGYSVSREKKERFSLILESASTNQTSMYLCASSTDRVWEQYFGPGTRLTVT.

This clonotype was counted between two and nine times. The rearrangement uses TRBV12-5 and TRBJ2-3, with a tentative D call TRBD2 (6 bases). Trimming stripped 2 bases from V and 9 bases from J, with 15 bases between. CDR1 and CDR2 (germline): LGHNT, FRNRAP. The CDR3 spans 14 residues. CDR3: CASGLIPGVKTQYF. In DNA form, the CDR3 reads TGTGCTAGTGGTTTGATTCCGGGAGTGAAAACGCAGTATTTT. Filled out from reference TRBV12-5 and TRBJ2-3, the complete variable domain reads DARVTQTPRHKVTEMGQEVTMRCQPILGHNTVFWYRQTMMQGLELLAYFRNRAPLDDSGMPKDRFSAEMPDATLATLKIQPSEPRDSAVYFCASGLIPGVKTQYFGPGTRLTVL.

The V and J genes are TRBV11-2 and TRBJ1-2; D ambiguous. Germline lookup yields CDR1 SGHAT and CDR2 FQNNGV. This CDR3 is built from 15 residues. V was cut by 4 bases and J by 3 bases, with 15 bases left in between. The CDR3 DNA follows: TGTGCCAGCAGCTCCGGGGTGGGGTTACACTATGGCTACACCTTC. Its translation: CASSSGVGLHYGYTF.

This chain links TRBV12-3 or TRBV12-4 with TRBJ2-3; 11 bases are a match to TRBD2. V was pared by 6 bases and J by 1 base, with 6 bases of the junction left unmatched. This CDR3 has 16 amino acids. The CDR3 sequence: CASRPSTSGGTDTQYF. The CDR3 DNA is TGTGCCAGCAGACCGTCGACTAGCGGGGGCACAGATACGCAGTATTTT.

The chain combines TRBV27 with TRBJ1-2; 8 bases are a match to TRBD1. V shed 7 bases and J 5 bases; nucleotides not matched to a gene: 18. Germline-derived CDR1 and CDR2 are MNHEY and SMNVEV (reference sequence). CDR3 size: 17 residues. The CDR3 sequence is CASKHGAGGPGWYGYTF. In nucleotides, the CDR3 is TGTGCCAGCAAACATGGGGCAGGGGGCCCCGGTTGGTATGGCTACACCTTC.

A single count supports this clonotype. The rearrangement joins TRBV16 to TRBJ2-1; 9 nucleotides match TRBD2. This CDR3 has 14 residues. Germline trimming cut 6 bases from V and 6 bases from J; bases unmatched to any gene: 6. CDR1 and CDR2 (germline): KGHSY, FQNENV. For the CDR3, the DNA is TGTGCCAGCAGTACCGGGACTAGCCCCAATGAGCAGTTCTTC. Translation: CASSTGTSPNEQFF.

Only a few counts were recorded for this clonotype. It may be a read error: a sequence one base away is much more abundant. This sequence joins TRBV27 and TRBJ1-1; unclear D gene. The CDR3 spans 14 residues. Trimming shortened V by 5 bases and J by 6 bases, and 16 bases separated the two germline ends. Germline V gene data show CDR1 as MNHEY and CDR2 as SMNVEV (reference sequence). CDR3 sequence reads: CASSVIQSGPEAFF. CDR3 bases: TGTGCCAGCAGTGTAATCCAGTCGGGCCCTGAAGCTTTCTTT.

The CDR3 here is CASSPSRGDGELFF. In nucleotides, the CDR3 is TGTGCCAGCAGCCCTAGCCGGGGAGACGGGGAGCTGTTTTTT. This sequence joins TRBV7-9 and TRBJ2-2; D is perhaps TRBD2 (5 bases). Germline V gives CDR1 SEHNR, CDR2 FQNEAQ (reference sequence). The CDR3 has 14 amino acids. V lost 5 bases and J 7 bases, leaving 14 bases between the germline ends.